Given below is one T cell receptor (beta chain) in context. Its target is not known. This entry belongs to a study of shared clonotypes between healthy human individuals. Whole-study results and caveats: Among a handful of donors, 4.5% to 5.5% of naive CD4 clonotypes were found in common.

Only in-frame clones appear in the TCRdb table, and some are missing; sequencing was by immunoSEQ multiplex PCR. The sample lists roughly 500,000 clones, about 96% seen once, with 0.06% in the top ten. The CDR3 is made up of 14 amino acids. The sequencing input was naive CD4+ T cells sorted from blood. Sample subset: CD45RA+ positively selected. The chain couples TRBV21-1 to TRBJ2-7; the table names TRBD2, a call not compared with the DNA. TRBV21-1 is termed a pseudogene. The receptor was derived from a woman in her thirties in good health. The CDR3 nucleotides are TGTGCCAGCAGCCCCGACTCGAAATCCTACGAGCAGTACTTC. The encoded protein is CASSPDSKSYEQYF.